This T cell receptor (beta chain) is drawn from a study of post-analysis software for immune sequencing data. Whole-study results and caveats: A handful of TRBV segments were more frequent in patients than controls; TRBV5-6, TRBV5-1 and TRBV20-1 belonged to this group.

This CDR3 spans 15 amino acids. Germline V lookup: CDR1 MNHEY, CDR2 SVGAGI. Trimming took 0 bases from V and 5 from J; bases not matched to a gene: 4. Presence of unique molecular identifiers characterized the TCR beta cDNA libraries. TCRdb reprocessed the PCR reads with MiXCR, giving one entry per CDR3 protein. The sample consists of roughly 800,000 distinct CDR3 sequences, 25% to 30% of them appearing once. Concerning this clonotype: Antigen specificity is unknown.

The chain uses TRBV6-5 and TRBJ2-5; 9 nucleotides line up with TRBD1. Sequenced input: blood. The sequence came from a girl aged 10-17 years with multiple sclerosis. CDR3 DNA sequence: TGTGCCAGCAGTTACTCACAGGGGGCCGACGAGACCCAGTACTTC. Amino acid sequence: CASSYSQGADETQYF.